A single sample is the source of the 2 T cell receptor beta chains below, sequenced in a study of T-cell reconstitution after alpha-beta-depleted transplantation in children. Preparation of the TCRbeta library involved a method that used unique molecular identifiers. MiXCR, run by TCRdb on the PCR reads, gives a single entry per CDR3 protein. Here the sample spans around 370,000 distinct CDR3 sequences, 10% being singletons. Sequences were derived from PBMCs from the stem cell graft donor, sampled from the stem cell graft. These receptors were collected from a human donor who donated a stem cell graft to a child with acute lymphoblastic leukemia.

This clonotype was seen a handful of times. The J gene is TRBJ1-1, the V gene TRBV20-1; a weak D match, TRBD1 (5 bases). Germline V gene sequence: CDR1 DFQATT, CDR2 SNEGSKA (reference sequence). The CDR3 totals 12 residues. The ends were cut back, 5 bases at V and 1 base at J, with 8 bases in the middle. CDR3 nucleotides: TGCAGTGCTCTCCAGGGGAACACTGAAGCTTTCTTT. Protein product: CSALQGNTEAFF.

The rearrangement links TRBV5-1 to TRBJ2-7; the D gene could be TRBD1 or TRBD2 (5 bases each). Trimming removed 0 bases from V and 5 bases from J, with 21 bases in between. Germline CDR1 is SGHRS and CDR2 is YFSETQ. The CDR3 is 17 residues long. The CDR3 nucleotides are TGCGCCAGCAGCTTGGAGTTCGGGGTATCGGGACGAAACGAGCAGTACTTC. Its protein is CASSLEFGVSGRNEQYF.